The clone carrying this T cell receptor beta chain was found many times. This specimen belongs to a study of T-cell memory formation after mild COVID-19. TCRdb fed the 5' RACE reads into MiXCR, producing one record per CDR3 protein. Among around 300,000 distinct CDR3 sequences listed, 12% to 15% were seen once. V lost 6 bases to trimming and J lost 16 bases, with 19 bases between them. The CDR3 has 11 amino acids. CDR1 and CDR2 (germline): DFQATT, SNEGSKA (reference sequence). V gene TRBV20-1 combines with J gene TRBJ2-1, with D unclear. This TCR was sampled from a man aged 18 to 30 who had mild COVID-19 (a few samples of this study predate the infection). Cell type and time point are not known. The sample taken for sequencing was PBMCs or a T cell subset sorted from them (not recorded which). The CDR3 DNA is TGCAGTGCCCATCTCCCGGGTCGGCCTTTCTTC. Its protein is CSAHLPGRPFF.